The 24 T cell receptor beta chains below come from one sample, sequenced in a study of OX40 agonist ivuxolimab in advanced cancers. Clones were sequenced by immunoSEQ multiplex PCR, and TCRdb holds only the in-frame ones, with some missing. The table shows tens of thousands of clones, with around 84% occurring only once. The starting material was CD4+ or CD8+ T cells sorted from blood, obtained in a trial of the OX40 agonist ivuxolimab. All receptors derive from an adult with an advanced solid tumor such as melanoma, head and neck, liver or kidney cancer.

This CDR3 is CASIDGASTDTQYF. The CDR3 bases are TGTGCCAGTATCGACGGGGCTAGCACAGATACGCAGTATTTT. This chain joins TRBV19 and TRBJ2-3, with D possibly called TRBD1 or TRBD2 (5 bases each). This CDR3 has 14 amino acids. CDR1 is LNHDA and CDR2 is SQIVND in the germline V gene (reference sequence). Trimming shortened V by 7 bases and J by 0 bases, and 11 bases separated the two germline ends.

This clone was seen a single time. The V gene is TRBV28, the J gene TRBJ1-1, with 8 bases lining up with TRBD1. The CDR3 runs 13 residues. Germline CDR1 and CDR2: MDHEN and SYDVKM. V shed 5 bases and J 5 bases; nucleotides not matched to a gene: 4. This chain's CDR3 is CASSRQGRTEAFF. The CDR3 region has the DNA TGTGCCAGCAGTCGACAGGGGCGAACTGAAGCTTTCTTT.

This clone was observed once. This rearrangement joins TRBV6-5 to TRBJ1-3, with unresolved D. The germline CDR1 and CDR2 sequences are MNHEY and SVGAGI. The V and J ends lost 0 bases and 0 bases respectively, with 9 bases between them. The CDR3 has 16 amino acids. The CDR3 coding sequence is TGTGCCAGCAGTTACTCGTTGGGTATCTCTGGAAACACCATATATTTT. It translates to CASSYSLGISGNTIYF.

The J gene is TRBJ1-2, the V gene TRBV6-4; D might be TRBD1 (6 bases). The CDR3 is made up of 15 amino acids. V lost 5 bases, J lost 3 bases, and 16 bases lay in between. Germline CDR1 MRHNA, CDR2 SNTAGT. CDR3 region: CASSLRPDSYYGYTF. In DNA form, the CDR3 reads TGTGCCAGCAGTCTCCGGCCGGACAGCTACTATGGCTACACCTTC.

J is TRBJ2-1 and V is TRBV5-1; 14 bases are shared with TRBD2. This CDR3 is built from 17 residues. Germline-derived CDR1 and CDR2 are SGHRS and YFSETQ. V was clipped by 4 bases and J by 0 bases; unmatched bases: 3. The CDR3 DNA is TGCGCCAGCAGCCGGACTAGCGGGGGGTCCTCCTACAATGAGCAGTTCTTC. As protein: CASSRTSGGSSYNEQFF.

The chain joins TRBV18 to TRBJ2-1; TRBD2 agrees at 9 bases. Per the germline V gene, CDR1 is KGHSH and CDR2 is LQKENI. The V gene end was trimmed by 5 bases and the J gene end by 8 bases; junction bases not matched to a gene: 4. The CDR3 length is 13 residues. CDR3 in amino acids: CASSEGLAYEQFF. DNA of the CDR3: TGTGCCAGCTCAGAGGGACTAGCTTATGAGCAGTTCTTC.

This clone appeared once. This chain connects TRBV4-2 to TRBJ1-2; 11 positions match TRBD1. This CDR3 is 17 amino acids long. Trimming cost V 4 bases and J 4 bases; bases outside gene matches: 11. Germline assignment: CDR1 LGHNA and CDR2 YNFKEQ. The CDR3 nucleotides read TGTGCCAGCAGCCCTGGACAGGGGGCCCGACCGAGCTATGGCTACACCTTC. Its protein product is CASSPGQGARPSYGYTF.

J is TRBJ1-4 and V is TRBV7-2, with D possibly being TRBD1 (6 bases). This CDR3 contains 14 residues. CDR1 SGHTA and CDR2 FQGNSA come from the germline V gene. V dropped 5 bases and J dropped 8 bases, with 15 bases sitting between them. For the CDR3, the DNA is TGTGCCAGCAGCAGGTTGGGGGGCCGGGAAAAACTGTTTTTT. Protein: CASSRLGGREKLFF.

The chain uses TRBV7-9 and TRBJ2-2; D perhaps matches TRBD1 (6 bases). The CDR3 covers 13 residues. Germline CDR1 and CDR2: SEHNR and FQNEAQ (reference sequence). V gave up 3 bases and J gave up 5 bases, with 7 bases separating them. The CDR3 coding sequence is TGTGCCAGCAGCTTTCAGGGGACCGGGGAGCTGTTTTTT. Translation gives CASSFQGTGELFF.

The chain carries TRBV29-1 and TRBJ2-1; no definite D call. The CDR3 consists of 13 residues. Trimming stripped 2 bases from V and 5 bases from J, with 10 bases between. Germline loops: CDR1 SQVTM, CDR2 ANQGSEA. The CDR3 DNA sequence: TGCAGCGTTGAAAAAGACGGTAACAATGAGCAGTTCTTC. This sequence encodes CSVEKDGNNEQFF.

This sequence joins TRBV28 and TRBJ2-4; 8 bases map to TRBD1. The germline V gene has CDR1 MDHEN and CDR2 SYDVKM. The CDR3 runs to 15 residues. Trimming took 1 base from V and 6 from J; bases not matched to a gene: 5. CDR3 sequence (DNA): TGTGCCAGCAGTTTATCGGTGGGACAGGTAAACATTCAGTACTTC. Translated, it gives CASSLSVGQVNIQYF.

The V and J genes are TRBV28 and TRBJ2-5, with D possibly being TRBD1 or TRBD2 (5 bases each). V dropped 6 bases and J dropped 7 bases, with 24 bases sitting between them. This CDR3 has 16 amino acids. The V gene's germline CDR1 is MDHEN and CDR2 SYDVKM. The CDR3 DNA follows: TGTGCCAGCAGATCCTTTTCACTGGGGACCAGAGGGACCCAGTACTTC. Translating gives CASRSFSLGTRGTQYF.

There are a few counts of this clone. V gene TRBV20-1 combines with J gene TRBJ1-1; D uncertain. V lost 2 bases and J 1 base, leaving 2 bases between the germline ends. Germline V gene lookup returns CDR1 DFQATT and CDR2 SNEGSKA (reference sequence). The CDR3 is 11 residues long. CDR3: CSARQNTEAFF. In DNA, the CDR3 is TGCAGTGCTAGACAGAACACTGAAGCTTTCTTT.

The chain's CDR3 is CASSPMDRDSQPQHF. CDR3 DNA: TGTGCCAGTAGTCCGATGGACAGGGACAGTCAGCCCCAGCATTTT. The chain recombines TRBV19 with TRBJ1-5, with 8 bases lining up with TRBD1. Germline CDR1 is LNHDA and CDR2 is SQIVND (reference sequence). The ends lost 5 bases at V and 6 bases at J; junction bases unmatched: 9. The CDR3 has 15 residues.

This clone was seen a few times. The J gene is TRBJ1-2, the V gene TRBV19, with 7 bases matching TRBD1. This CDR3 has 14 amino acids. From germline, CDR1 is LNHDA and CDR2 SQIVND (reference sequence). The V segment lost 5 bases and the J segment 0 bases; nucleotides outside the gene matches: 3. Here the CDR3 reads CASSVGQPNYGYTF. Written as DNA, the CDR3 is TGTGCCAGTAGTGTGGGACAGCCTAACTATGGCTACACCTTC.

This chain uses TRBV28 with TRBJ1-1; 8 bases are a match to TRBD1. Looked up from germline, CDR1 is MDHEN and CDR2 is SYDVKM. With 3 bases clipped from V and 3 bases from J, the junction kept 6 bases outside the gene matches. This CDR3 has 15 residues. The CDR3: CASSLYWDRYTEAFF. As DNA, the CDR3 is TGTGCCAGCAGTTTGTACTGGGACAGGTACACTGAAGCTTTCTTT. The complete variable domain, with remaining parts taken from reference TRBV28 and TRBJ1-1, reads DVKVTQSSRYLVKRTGEKVFLECVQDMDHENMFWYRQDPGLGLRLIYFSYDVKMKEKGDIPEGYSVSREKKERFSLILESASTNQTSMYLCASSLYWDRYTEAFFGQGTRLTVV.

This clone was counted a few times. The V call is TRBV2, the J call TRBJ1-1; a weak D match, TRBD1 (6 bases). With 6 bases removed from V and 1 base from J, the gap between germline ends came to 15 bases. CDR3 size: 15 residues. CDR1 is SNHLY, CDR2 FYNNEI, per germline. The CDR3 is CASRETGQQNTEAFF. Here the CDR3 DNA reads TGTGCCAGCAGGGAAACCGGACAGCAGAACACTGAAGCTTTCTTT.

This clone was observed a handful of times. V and J are TRBV5-4 and TRBJ1-2, with D perhaps TRBD1 (6 bases). The germline CDR1 and CDR2 sequences are SGHNT and YYREEE (reference sequence). This CDR3 is 16 amino acids long. V lost 1 base to trimming and J lost 0 bases, with 13 bases between them. The CDR3 DNA reads TGTGCCAGCAGCTTGCGGGGGGCCACAGCTAACTATGGCTACACCTTC. Translating gives CASSLRGATANYGYTF.

V usage is TRBV10-3 and J usage is TRBJ2-7; D possibly matches TRBD1 or TRBD2 (5 bases each). V was shortened by 6 bases and J by 0 bases, with 21 bases between the two germline ends. Per germline, CDR1 ENHRY and CDR2 SYGVKD. The CDR3 totals 17 residues. The CDR3 DNA reads TGTGCCATCAGGGGAACCTCGGAAGGGGACCTCTCCTACGAGCAGTACGTC. The encoded protein is CAIRGTSEGDLSYEQYV.

This chain links TRBV4-3 with TRBJ2-1; a possible D gene is TRBD2 (6 bases). Per the germline V gene, CDR1 is LGHNA and CDR2 is YSLEER. The CDR3 length is 15 residues. V was pared by 0 bases and J by 2 bases, with 8 bases between. Here the CDR3 DNA reads TGCGCCAGCAGCCAAGACGGGAGCGCCTACAATGAGCAGTTCTTC. It translates to CASSQDGSAYNEQFF.

This chain joins TRBV5-4 and TRBJ1-2, with no clear D. Trimming took off 4 bases at V and 5 bases at J, with 6 bases between the two ends. This CDR3 has 11 amino acids. Germline CDR1 SGHNT, CDR2 YYREEE (reference sequence). DNA of the CDR3: TGTGCCAGCAGCGAAAATTATGGCTACACCTTC. It yields the protein CASSENYGYTF.

V and J are TRBV7-9 and TRBJ1-1; D is ambiguous. CDR1 and CDR2 from the germline V gene are SEHNR and FQNEAQ (reference sequence). The CDR3 has 14 residues. V was cut by 2 bases and J by 1 base, with 8 bases left in between. The CDR3 DNA is TGTGCCAGCAGCTTACAGGCCCCGAACACTGAAGCTTTCTTT. Protein: CASSLQAPNTEAFF.

The rearrangement links TRBV10-3 to TRBJ1-4, with D maybe TRBD1 (6 bases). The germline V gene has CDR1 ENHRY and CDR2 SYGVKD. This CDR3 has 16 residues. Between the trimmed V and J ends, which lost 0 bases and 4 bases, there was a span of 12 bases. CDR3 bases: TGTGCCATCAGTGAGTCCGGGGGCGCGGGTAATGAAAAACTGTTTTTT. Protein: CAISESGGAGNEKLFF.

The chain joins TRBV15 to TRBJ1-5, with D unclear. Trimming took 3 bases from V and 0 from J, leaving 9 bases between them. This CDR3 is built from 15 residues. From germline, CDR1 is LNHNV and CDR2 YYDKDF (reference sequence). The DNA for the CDR3 is TGTGCCACCAGCAGGCCCCTAGATAGCAATCAGCCCCAGCATTTT. Protein product: CATSRPLDSNQPQHF.